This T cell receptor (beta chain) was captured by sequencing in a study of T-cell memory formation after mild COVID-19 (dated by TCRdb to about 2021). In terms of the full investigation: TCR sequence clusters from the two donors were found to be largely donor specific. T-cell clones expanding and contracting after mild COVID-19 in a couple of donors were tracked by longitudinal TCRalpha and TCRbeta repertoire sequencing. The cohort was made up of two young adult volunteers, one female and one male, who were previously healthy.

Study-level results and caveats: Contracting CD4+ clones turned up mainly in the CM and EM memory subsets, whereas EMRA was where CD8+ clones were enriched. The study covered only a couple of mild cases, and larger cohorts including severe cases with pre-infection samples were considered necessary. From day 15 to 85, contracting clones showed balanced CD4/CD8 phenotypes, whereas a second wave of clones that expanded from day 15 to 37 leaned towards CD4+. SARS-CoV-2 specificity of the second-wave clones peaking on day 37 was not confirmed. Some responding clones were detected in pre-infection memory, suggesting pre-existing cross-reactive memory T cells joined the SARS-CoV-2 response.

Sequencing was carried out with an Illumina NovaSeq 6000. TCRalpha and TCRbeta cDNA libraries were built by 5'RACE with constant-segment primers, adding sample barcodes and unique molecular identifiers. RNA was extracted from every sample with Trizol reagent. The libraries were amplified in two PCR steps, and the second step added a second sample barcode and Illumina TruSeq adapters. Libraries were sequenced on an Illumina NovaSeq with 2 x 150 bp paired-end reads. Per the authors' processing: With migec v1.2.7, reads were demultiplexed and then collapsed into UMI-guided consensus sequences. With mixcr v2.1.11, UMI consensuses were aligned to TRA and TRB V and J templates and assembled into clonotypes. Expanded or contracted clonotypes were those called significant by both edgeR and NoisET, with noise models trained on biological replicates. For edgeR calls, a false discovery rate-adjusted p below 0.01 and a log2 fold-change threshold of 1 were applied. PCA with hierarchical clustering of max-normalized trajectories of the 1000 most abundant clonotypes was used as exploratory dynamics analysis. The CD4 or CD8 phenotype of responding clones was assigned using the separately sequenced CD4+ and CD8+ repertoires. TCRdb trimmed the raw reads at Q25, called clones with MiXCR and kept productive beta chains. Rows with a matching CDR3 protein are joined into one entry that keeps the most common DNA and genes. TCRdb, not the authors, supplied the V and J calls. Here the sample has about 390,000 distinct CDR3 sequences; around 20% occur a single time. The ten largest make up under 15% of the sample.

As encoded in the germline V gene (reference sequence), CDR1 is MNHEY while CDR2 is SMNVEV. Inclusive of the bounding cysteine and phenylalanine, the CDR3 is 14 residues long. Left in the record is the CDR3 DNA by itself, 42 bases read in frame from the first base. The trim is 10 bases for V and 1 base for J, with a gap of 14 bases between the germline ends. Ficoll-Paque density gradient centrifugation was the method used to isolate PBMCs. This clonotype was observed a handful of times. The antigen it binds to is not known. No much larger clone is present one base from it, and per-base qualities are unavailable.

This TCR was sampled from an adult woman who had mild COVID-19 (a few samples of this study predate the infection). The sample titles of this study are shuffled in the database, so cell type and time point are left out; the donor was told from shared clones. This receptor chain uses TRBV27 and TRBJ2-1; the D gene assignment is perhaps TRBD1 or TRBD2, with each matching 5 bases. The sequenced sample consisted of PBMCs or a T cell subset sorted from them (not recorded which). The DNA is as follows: TGTGCCACCATGCGGGCAGGGTCCTACAATGAGCAGTTCTTC. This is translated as CATMRAGSYNEQFF.